These 12 T cell receptor beta chains share one sample of origin, sequenced in a study of T cells in Graves' hyperthyroidism and ophthalmopathy. Using RNA transcripts as the source, TCR beta CDR3 regions were amplified. The study used the HTBI primer set for a first-round RT-PCR of the TCR CDR3. Via MiXCR, TCRdb re-called the multiplex PCR reads, giving one row per CDR3 protein. The table has approximately 400,000 distinct CDR3 sequences, 13% seen once. The sequenced sample consisted of blood. These receptors were taken from a man aged 25-45 years with Graves' hyperthyroidism that later progressed to Graves' ophthalmopathy.

This clonotype occurred once. A much larger clone differs by one base, so this may be a read error. The chain couples TRBV11-3 to TRBJ1-2, with D hard to call. This CDR3 region has 12 residues. Germline CDR1 is SGHNT and CDR2 is YENEEA. The CDR3 sequence: CAGSLEQGGYTF. In nucleotides, the CDR3 is TGTGCCGGCAGCTTAGAGCAAGGGGGCTACACCTTC.

This rearrangement joins TRBV2 to TRBJ2-5; D is unresolved. Per germline, CDR1 SNHLY and CDR2 FYNNEI. V was trimmed by 6 bases and J by 2 bases, leaving 10 bases between them. The CDR3 spans 13 residues. CDR3 DNA: TGTGCCAGCAGAGTTAACAGACAAGAGACCCAGTACTTC. Its translation is CASRVNRQETQYF.

This clonotype was counted ten times or more. CDR3 nucleotides: TGTGCCAGCAGGGCCGGGGGAGCTCTCACAGATACGCAGTATTTT. It specifies CASRAGGALTDTQYF. The chain is built from TRBV11-3 and TRBJ2-3; D is perhaps TRBD2 (6 bases). The V end lost 6 bases, the J end lost 2 bases, and 15 bases lay between the germline ends. Germline loops: CDR1 SGHNT, CDR2 YENEEA. This CDR3 contains 15 residues.

This clonotype has ten or more counts. The V and J genes are TRBV11-1 and TRBJ2-3; 10 bases match TRBD2. The CDR3 has 18 amino acids. Germline V gene data show CDR1 as SGHAT and CDR2 as FQDESV (reference sequence). Losses at the gene ends were 5 bases for V and 0 bases for J; bases not matched to a gene: 11. CDR3 sequence reads: CASSQLAGIPSSTDTQYF. The DNA of the CDR3 is TGTGCCAGCAGCCAACTAGCGGGGATACCTTCTAGCACAGATACGCAGTATTTT.

This clonotype was counted a few times. The V gene is TRBV28, the J gene TRBJ1-1; TRBD1 matches 9 bases. The germline CDR1 and CDR2 sequences are MDHEN and SYDVKM. Unmatched junction bases numbered 10, after V lost 3 bases and J lost 11 bases. There are 14 residues in the CDR3. The CDR3 loop reads CASSLTGGLSVAFF. In DNA, the CDR3 is TGTGCCAGCAGTTTGACAGGGGGACTATCTGTGGCTTTCTTT.

This clonotype was seen at least ten times. The V call is TRBV15, the J call TRBJ1-2; D is uncertain. Germline V CDR1 and CDR2: LNHNV, YYDKDF (reference sequence). V was pared by 1 base and J by 4 bases, with 13 bases between. The CDR3 sequence is 15 residues long. The CDR3 DNA reads TGTGCCACCAGCAGAGCATATGGGTCTGGCTATGGCTACACCTTC. Translated: CATSRAYGSGYGYTF.

This clonotype was observed at least ten times. The chain employs TRBV29-1 and TRBJ1-1; no definite D call. The V gene lost 7 bases and the J gene lost 0 bases, with 3 bases spanning the gap. Germline loops: CDR1 SQVTM, CDR2 ANQGSEA. This CDR3 is 10 amino acids long. CDR3 loop: CSALNTEAFF. CDR3 bases: TGCAGCGCCCTGAACACTGAAGCTTTCTTT. Combining the CDR3 with reference TRBV29-1 and TRBJ1-1 gives the whole variable domain SAVISQKPSRDICQRGTSLTIQCQVDSQVTMMFWYRQQPGQSLTLIATANQGSEATYESGFVIDKFPISRPNLTFSTLTVSNMSPEDSSIYLCSALNTEAFFGQGTRLTVV.

Details on this clonotype: A much more abundant neighbour one base away suggests this may be a read error. V is TRBV12-3 or TRBV12-4 and J is TRBJ1-5; perhaps TRBD1 as D (5 bases). There are 14 residues in the CDR3. Between the trimmed V and J ends, which lost 3 bases and 5 bases, there was a span of 11 bases. This chain's CDR3 is CASSLDGTDQPQHF. CDR3 coding DNA: TGTGCCAGCAGTTTGGACGGGACCGATCAGCCCCAGCATTTT.

This clonotype was seen more than once but under ten times. This chain connects TRBV20-1 to TRBJ2-1; no firm D call. The CDR3 runs 13 residues. The V and J ends lost 3 bases and 8 bases respectively, with 14 bases between them. Germline V CDR1 and CDR2: DFQATT, SNEGSKA (reference sequence). CDR3 residues: CSASGDIGDEQFF. As DNA, the CDR3 is TGCAGTGCTAGTGGGGATATAGGTGATGAGCAGTTCTTC.

This clonotype appeared many times. CDR3 DNA: TGTGCCAGCAGTTCCCGGGACAATCAGGGCACTGAAGCTTTCTTT. Protein: CASSSRDNQGTEAFF. The gene calls are TRBV7-9 and TRBJ1-1, with D perhaps TRBD1 (6 bases). Germline V gene sequence: CDR1 SEHNR, CDR2 FQNEAQ (reference sequence). V lost 6 bases, J lost 4 bases, and 18 bases lay in between. This CDR3 is 15 amino acids long.

The count of this clonotype is one. The chain combines TRBV19 with TRBJ2-3, with a possible D match to TRBD1 (6 bases). The germline V and J ends were trimmed by 7 bases and 4 bases, with 15 bases remaining between them. The germline V gene encodes CDR1 LNHDA and CDR2 SQIVND (reference sequence). The CDR3 consists of 14 residues. The CDR3 loop reads CASTLMKGADTQYF. The CDR3 DNA reads as TGTGCCAGTACCCTGATGAAGGGGGCAGATACGCAGTATTTT.

In its sample, this clonotype was seen many times. The CDR3 is CSARDVGQVNTEAFF. The DNA of the CDR3 is TGCAGTGCTAGAGATGTGGGACAGGTGAACACTGAAGCTTTCTTT. The rearrangement joins TRBV20-1 to TRBJ1-1, with 8 bases that match TRBD1. The CDR3 sequence is 15 residues long. Germline CDR1 is DFQATT and CDR2 is SNEGSKA (reference sequence). V lost 0 bases, J lost 0 bases, and 3 bases stayed unmatched.